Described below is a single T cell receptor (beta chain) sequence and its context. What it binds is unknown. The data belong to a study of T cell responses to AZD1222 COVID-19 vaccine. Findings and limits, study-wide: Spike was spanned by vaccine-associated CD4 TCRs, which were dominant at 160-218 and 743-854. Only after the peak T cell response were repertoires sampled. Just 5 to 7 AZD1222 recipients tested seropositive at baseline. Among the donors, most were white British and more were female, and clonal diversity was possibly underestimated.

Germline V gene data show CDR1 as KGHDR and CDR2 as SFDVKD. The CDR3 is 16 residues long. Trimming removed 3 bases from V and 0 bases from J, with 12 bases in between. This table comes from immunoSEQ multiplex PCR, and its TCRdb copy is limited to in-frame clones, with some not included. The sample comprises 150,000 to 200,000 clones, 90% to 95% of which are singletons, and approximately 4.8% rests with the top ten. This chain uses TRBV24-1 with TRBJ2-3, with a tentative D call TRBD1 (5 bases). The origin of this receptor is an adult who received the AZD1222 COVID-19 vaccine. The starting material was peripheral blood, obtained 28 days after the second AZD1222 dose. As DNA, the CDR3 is TGTGCCACCAGTGATAGGCAGGGTGGGAGCACAGATACGCAGTATTTT. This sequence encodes CATSDRQGGSTDTQYF.